The 16 T cell receptor beta chains below all came from one sample that was sequenced in a study of T cell repertoires in cytomegalovirus infection. TCRdb itself ran the reads through MiXCR, one entry per CDR3 protein. The profile shows around 200,000 distinct CDR3 sequences, about a sixth of them singletons. What was sequenced was CD8+ T cells from PBMCs. These receptor sequences come from a human donor in good health (CMV status not recorded). Some clones in this sample may be carry-over from other donors' samples.

This clonotype was found a few times. CDR3 sequence: CASLWSGELFF. Written as DNA, the CDR3 is TGTGCCAGCCTATGGTCCGGGGAGCTGTTTTTT. The V and J genes are TRBV7-2 and TRBJ2-2; D gene uncertain. CDR1 is SGHTA and CDR2 is FQGNSA in the germline V gene. Trimming took off 8 bases at V and 6 bases at J, with 7 bases between the two ends. The CDR3 runs 11 residues.

The rearrangement joins TRBV4-3 to TRBJ1-4; unclear D gene. The germline gives CDR1 LGHNA, CDR2 YSLEER. The CDR3 contains 17 residues. Between the trimmed V and J ends, which lost 3 bases and 0 bases, there was a span of 14 bases. The CDR3 DNA follows: TGCGCCAGCAGCCATGAAGCGGGAGTCGCAACTAATGAAAAACTGTTTTTT. Residues: CASSHEAGVATNEKLFF.

As to this clonotype: This could be a read error, since a much larger clone is one nucleotide away. The rearrangement links TRBV7-2 to TRBJ1-5; D is unclear. This CDR3 spans 15 amino acids. Germline lookup yields CDR1 SGHTA and CDR2 FQGNSA. The CDR3 bases are TGTGCCTGCAGCTCTCTTGACCGTCTTTCTCAGCCCCAGCATTTT. As protein: CACSSLDRLSQPQHF.

This clonotype was picked up many times. The gene calls are TRBV7-2 and TRBJ1-5; a weak D match, TRBD1 (5 bases). The CDR3 sequence is 16 residues long. V lost 0 bases and J lost 2, with 11 bases in between. Germline CDR1 and CDR2: SGHTA and FQGNSA. The CDR3 bases are TGTGCCAGCAGCTTAGCGGGTGGAGGGGGCAATCAGCCCCAGCATTTT. This translates into CASSLAGGGGNQPQHF. Full variable domain (rest looked up from reference TRBV7-2 and TRBJ1-5): GAGVSQSPSNKVTEKGKDVELRCDPISGHTALYWYRQSLGQGLEFLIYFQGNSAPDKSGLPSDRFSAERTGGSVSTLTIQRTQQEDSAVYLCASSLAGGGGNQPQHFGDGTRLSIL.

This sequence joins TRBV27 and TRBJ1-1; D is undetermined. CDR1 and CDR2 (germline): MNHEY, SMNVEV (reference sequence). The CDR3 is made up of 10 amino acids. Trimming removed 8 bases from V and 6 bases from J, with 7 bases in between. CDR3 in amino acids: CASGHAEAFF. In nucleotides, the CDR3 is TGTGCCAGCGGGCACGCTGAAGCTTTCTTT.

The genes are TRBV5-6 and TRBJ1-2, with 8 bases fitting TRBD1. The CDR3 totals 12 residues. Germline V gives CDR1 SGHDT, CDR2 YYEEEE. V was clipped by 4 bases and J by 7 bases; unmatched bases: 3. The DNA for the CDR3 is TGTGCCAGCAGCATCGACAGGGGTGGCTACACCTTC. This codes for CASSIDRGGYTF.

The chain combines TRBV24-1 with TRBJ2-1; D gene unclear. Deletions cut 2 bases from V and 4 bases from J, with 14 bases between. The CDR3 covers 16 residues. Germline lookup yields CDR1 KGHDR and CDR2 SFDVKD. The CDR3 region is CATSDSDGTKYNEQFF. CDR3 in DNA: TGTGCCACCAGTGATTCTGACGGAACGAAATACAATGAGCAGTTCTTC.

This clonotype has a handful of counts. The genes are TRBV28 and TRBJ2-6; the D gene is possibly TRBD1 (6 bases). Deletions cut 3 bases from V and 1 base from J, with 10 bases between. The germline V gene has CDR1 MDHEN and CDR2 SYDVKM. The length of the CDR3 is 16 residues. Written as DNA, the CDR3 is TGTGCCAGCAGTTTGAGGACAGAGTCTGGGGCCAACGTCCTGACTTTC. The encoded protein is CASSLRTESGANVLTF.

The chain recombines TRBV6-2 or TRBV6-3 with TRBJ1-5; the D gene is possibly TRBD1 (6 bases). V was cut by 4 bases and J by 4 bases, with 14 bases left in between. The CDR3 covers 15 residues. CDR1 is MNHEY, CDR2 SVGEGT, per germline. The chain's CDR3 is CASSSTGTKNQPQHF. The CDR3, as DNA: TGTGCCAGCAGTTCGACCGGGACAAAAAATCAGCCCCAGCATTTT.

The rearrangement links TRBV7-2 to TRBJ2-3; no clear D. With 5 bases removed from V and 2 bases from J, the gap between germline ends came to 20 bases. Germline CDR1 SGHTA, CDR2 FQGNSA. The CDR3 sequence is 17 residues long. DNA of the CDR3: TGTGCCAGCAGCCGAACCGACGGTCTGCTCCCCACAGATACGCAGTATTTT. This sequence encodes CASSRTDGLLPTDTQYF.

V gene TRBV6-1 combines with J gene TRBJ2-2; a possible D gene is TRBD1 (5 bases). Germline CDR1 MNHNS, CDR2 SASEGT. This CDR3 spans 19 amino acids. V was pared by 7 bases and J by 0 bases, with 24 bases between. The CDR3 coding sequence is TGTGCCAGCAATGCCTTCGACAGCCAGAACTCCGCGAACACCGGGGAGCTGTTTTTT. As protein: CASNAFDSQNSANTGELFF.

This clonotype has just a few counts. The chain couples TRBV12-3 or TRBV12-4 to TRBJ2-7; 12 bases are shared with TRBD1. The V gene end was trimmed by 7 bases and the J gene end by 0 bases; junction bases not matched to a gene: 4. The CDR3 is 15 residues long. In nucleotides, the CDR3 is TGTGCCAGCACCCGGGACAGGGGGCCCTCCTACGAGCAGTACTTC. Its protein is CASTRDRGPSYEQYF.

This chain connects TRBV28 to TRBJ2-3, with a tentative D call TRBD2 (5 bases). There are 14 residues in the CDR3. Trimming removed 5 bases from V and 0 bases from J, with 9 bases in between. Germline loops: CDR1 MDHEN, CDR2 SYDVKM. DNA for the CDR3: TGTGCCAGCAGTGGGAGCTATAGCACAGATACGCAGTATTTT. It specifies CASSGSYSTDTQYF.

This chain connects TRBV4-3 to TRBJ2-5, with TRBD2 matching 9 bases. Trimming at V came to 2 bases and at J to 1 base, leaving 11 bases not matched to a gene. The germline V gene has CDR1 LGHNA and CDR2 YSLEER. The CDR3 runs to 18 residues. CDR3 amino acids: CASSQSPRGAGGQETQYF. The CDR3 DNA is TGCGCCAGCAGCCAATCACCAAGGGGAGCGGGGGGCCAAGAGACCCAGTACTTC.

V gene TRBV7-9 combines with J gene TRBJ1-1, with D uncertain. The V end was cut by 0 bases, the J end by 4 bases, with 9 bases between. Germline V gives CDR1 SEHNR, CDR2 FQNEAQ (reference sequence). The CDR3 loop spans 14 amino acids. As DNA, the CDR3 is TGTGCCAGCAGCTTAGCCTCTATTATCACTGAAGCTTTCTTT. It codes for CASSLASIITEAFF.

This clonotype appeared a few times. The chain couples TRBV12-3 or TRBV12-4 to TRBJ1-5, with TRBD1 identical over 8 bases. This CDR3 region has 16 residues. Losses at the gene ends were 5 bases for V and 3 bases for J; bases not matched to a gene: 9. CDR3 protein: CASSKPGQALNQPQHF. The CDR3 DNA is TGTGCCAGCAGTAAACCGGGACAGGCTCTCAATCAGCCCCAGCATTTT.